The 21 T cell receptor beta chains below come from one sample, sequenced in a study of blood T cell repertoires in COVID-19. Clones were sequenced by immunoSEQ multiplex PCR, and TCRdb holds only the in-frame ones, with some missing. The top ten clones hold under 7% of a sample with 100,000 to 140,000 clones, about nine tenths of them seen once. Sequenced sample: peripheral blood. The receptors shown here come from a middle-aged man with active or convalescent COVID-19.

This sequence joins TRBV10-2 and TRBJ2-7; D perhaps matches TRBD1 (6 bases). Looked up from germline, CDR1 is WSHSY and CDR2 is SAAADI. V was shortened by 2 bases and J by 0 bases, with 14 bases between the two germline ends. This CDR3 is 16 amino acids long. CDR3 sequence: CASSEPYRESSYEQYF. The CDR3 DNA follows: TGCGCCAGCAGTGAGCCCTACAGGGAGAGCTCCTACGAGCAGTACTTC.

The CDR3 DNA reads as TGTGCCAGCAGTTCATCCTACAGGGGGCAACGGGACTACGAGCAGTACTTC. Residues: CASSSSYRGQRDYEQYF. The chain joins TRBV27 to TRBJ2-7; 9 bases map to TRBD1. V was clipped by 4 bases and J by 3 bases; unmatched bases: 13. CDR1 MNHEY and CDR2 SMNVEV come from the germline V gene (reference sequence). The CDR3 is 17 amino acids.

This sequence joins TRBV4-3 and TRBJ2-5, with a weak D call TRBD1 (6 bases). The CDR3 consists of 14 residues. With 3 bases removed from V and 4 bases from J, the gap between germline ends came to 12 bases. The V gene's germline CDR1 is LGHNA and CDR2 YSLEER. CDR3 DNA sequence: TGCGCCAGCAGCCACGGACAGATGGGAGAGACCCAGTACTTC. Translated, it gives CASSHGQMGETQYF.

The chain employs TRBV6-5 and TRBJ1-2, with D unresolved. Germline V gene sequence: CDR1 MNHEY, CDR2 SVGAGI. Trimming removed 0 bases from V and 4 bases from J, with 15 bases in between. CDR3 length equals 16 residues. The CDR3 DNA is TGTGCCAGCAGTTACTCGATGACGGGGAGCAGCTATGGCTACACCTTC. Translated, it gives CASSYSMTGSSYGYTF.

V and J are TRBV9 and TRBJ2-3, with D possibly TRBD2 on 6 matching bases. CDR1 and CDR2 (germline): SGDLS, YYNGEE. The CDR3 has 18 residues. V lost 4 bases and J lost 0, with 21 bases in between. CDR3: CASSHRASAYSSTDTQYF. The DNA for the CDR3 is TGTGCCAGCAGCCACCGGGCTAGCGCCTATTCTAGCACAGATACGCAGTATTTT.

V gene TRBV9 combines with J gene TRBJ2-5; 7 bases align to TRBD1. This CDR3 is built from 14 residues. V was clipped by 3 bases and J by 5 bases; unmatched bases: 7. Germline CDR1 and CDR2: SGDLS and YYNGEE. In DNA form, the CDR3 reads TGTGCCAGCAGCGAGGACAGGTATCAGGAGACCCAGTACTTC. This codes for CASSEDRYQETQYF.

This chain uses TRBV7-8 with TRBJ1-2; possible D gene TRBD1, 6 bases. CDR1 is SGHVS and CDR2 is FQNEAQ in the germline V gene. There are 15 residues in the CDR3. V was pared by 5 bases and J by 7 bases, with 20 bases between. CDR3 sequence: CASSLGGLGQGGYTF. Here the CDR3 DNA reads TGTGCCAGCAGCCTAGGGGGTCTGGGGCAGGGTGGCTACACCTTC.

The CDR3 here is CASKKTGVSNQPQHF. The CDR3 nucleotides read TGTGCCAGCAAAAAAACAGGGGTCAGCAATCAGCCCCAGCATTTT. V and J are TRBV6-5 and TRBJ1-5, with TRBD1 matching over 7 bases. The CDR3 runs to 15 residues. With V trimmed by 7 bases and J by 1 base, 7 bases remained unmatched. Germline V gene data show CDR1 as MNHEY and CDR2 as SVGAGI.

This sequence joins TRBV7-8 and TRBJ2-7; 9 bases match TRBD2. Germline values: CDR1 SGHVS, CDR2 FQNEAQ. V shed 0 bases, J shed 6 bases, and the junction held 3 bases outside the gene matches. The CDR3 extends over 14 amino acids. CDR3 nucleotide sequence: TGTGCCAGCAGCTTAGCGCGGCGGGAGGGCGAGCAGTACTTC. This sequence encodes CASSLARREGEQYF.

The DNA for the CDR3 is TGTGCCACCAGCAGGGGTCCGGGAGAGACCCAGTACTTC. Protein product: CATSRGPGETQYF. The chain employs TRBV24-1 and TRBJ2-5; TRBD1 might be the D (6 bases). The CDR3 is 13 amino acids. Germline V lookup: CDR1 KGHDR, CDR2 SFDVKD. The germline V and J ends were trimmed by 7 bases and 4 bases, with 12 bases remaining between them.

The genes are TRBV27 and TRBJ2-5; possibly TRBD1 for D (6 bases). Per germline, CDR1 MNHEY and CDR2 SMNVEV (reference sequence). This CDR3 contains 13 residues. The ends were cut back, 4 bases at V and 4 bases at J, with 10 bases in the middle. The CDR3 DNA follows: TGTGCCAGCAGTTGGCAGGGGCGAGAGACCCAGTACTTC. This encodes CASSWQGRETQYF.

The J gene is TRBJ2-7, the V gene TRBV6-2 or TRBV6-3, with 10 bases that match TRBD2. The CDR3 is 14 amino acids. Per germline, CDR1 MNHEY and CDR2 SVGEGT. J was trimmed by 2 bases and V by 4 bases; bases with no gene match: 2. CDR3 DNA: TGTGCCAGCAGTTGGACTAGCGGACCCTACGAGCAGTACTTC. Translated, it gives CASSWTSGPYEQYF.

V is TRBV7-2 and J is TRBJ1-1, with 9 bases lining up with TRBD1. CDR3 length: 16 amino acids. Losses at the gene ends were 2 bases for V and 1 base for J; bases not matched to a gene: 5. Germline V gene sequence: CDR1 SGHTA, CDR2 FQGNSA. CDR3 DNA: TGTGCCAGCAGCTTACGTTGGACAGGGGCGAACACTGAAGCTTTCTTT. This encodes CASSLRWTGANTEAFF.

V usage is TRBV5-5 and J usage is TRBJ1-2; D gene ambiguous. Germline values: CDR1 SGHKS, CDR2 YYEKEE (reference sequence). The CDR3 length is 12 residues. Trimming pared 0 bases from V and 7 bases from J, leaving 7 bases between. This CDR3 is CASSLAEIGYTF. DNA for the CDR3: TGTGCCAGCAGCTTGGCCGAGATTGGCTACACCTTC.

Here the CDR3 DNA reads TGTGCCAGCAGCTTAGAAGCGGCGGGAGGGGCCACCGGGGAGCTGTTTTTT. The encoded protein is CASSLEAAGGATGELFF. The chain has TRBV7-6 and TRBJ2-2, with 9 bases matching TRBD2. Per germline, CDR1 SGHVS and CDR2 FNYEAQ. The CDR3 is 17 residues long. V was clipped by 1 base and J by 4 bases; unmatched bases: 7. The entire variable domain, with the rest obtained from reference TRBV7-6 and TRBJ2-2, is as follows: GAGVSQSPRYKVTKRGQDVALRCDPISGHVSLYWYRQALGQGPEFLTYFNYEAQQDKSGLPNDRFSAERPEGSISTLTIQRTEQRDSAMYRCASSLEAAGGATGELFFGEGSRLTVL.

J is TRBJ2-3 and V is TRBV19; 7 nucleotides line up with TRBD2. The CDR3 length is 15 residues. CDR1 is LNHDA, CDR2 SQIVND, per germline (reference sequence). The trim removed 6 bases at V and 1 base at J, leaving 7 bases unmatched. Here the CDR3 reads CASSNLADGTDTQYF. CDR3 DNA sequence: TGTGCCAGTAGCAATCTAGCGGACGGCACAGATACGCAGTATTTT.

The J gene is TRBJ1-1, the V gene TRBV27; D is unclear. V was shortened by 5 bases and J by 1 base, with 8 bases between the two germline ends. Germline CDR1 MNHEY, CDR2 SMNVEV (reference sequence). The CDR3 extends over 13 amino acids. The chain's CDR3 is CASSRPGNTEAFF. The CDR3 DNA reads TGTGCCAGCAGTAGACCGGGGAACACTGAAGCTTTCTTT.

Here the CDR3 DNA reads TGTGCCAGTACTATCGGACAGGTACGCAATCAGCCCCAGCATTTT. The encoded protein is CASTIGQVRNQPQHF. The chain recombines TRBV19 with TRBJ1-5; 7 bases are shared with TRBD1. V lost 7 bases, J lost 2 bases, and 8 bases stayed unmatched. Germline lookup yields CDR1 LNHDA and CDR2 SQIVND (reference sequence). The CDR3 runs to 15 residues.

This clone was found once. This chain joins TRBV29-1 and TRBJ2-1; 12 bases align to TRBD2. J lost 0 bases, V lost 7 bases, and 10 bases had no gene match. CDR1 is SQVTM, CDR2 ANQGSEA, per germline. This CDR3 has 17 residues. The CDR3 nucleotides are TGCAGCGCCGAGGGACTAGCGGGCCTTAGCTCCTACAATGAGCAGTTCTTC. It yields the protein CSAEGLAGLSSYNEQFF.

The CDR3 DNA sequence: TGTGCCAGCAGCGTTTACATAGCGGGAGGCACAGATACGCAGTATTTT. This sequence encodes CASSVYIAGGTDTQYF. V and J are TRBV9 and TRBJ2-3, with 9 bases that match TRBD2. The CDR3 sequence is 16 residues long. Germline lookup yields CDR1 SGDLS and CDR2 YYNGEE. The trim removed 2 bases at V and 1 base at J, leaving 5 bases unmatched.

V gene TRBV29-1 combines with J gene TRBJ2-7; 9 nucleotides match TRBD1. CDR1 and CDR2 (germline): SQVTM, ANQGSEA. Germline trimming cut 6 bases from V and 6 bases from J; bases unmatched to any gene: 9. The CDR3 has 13 amino acids. The CDR3 DNA sequence: TGCAGCGTACAGACAGGGGGTAATGGCGAGCAGTACTTC. Encoded protein: CSVQTGGNGEQYF.